This record concerns one T cell receptor beta chain sequence. What it binds is unknown. Sequenced material consisted of expressed TCRB transcripts (all of the isolated RNA was reverse transcribed). Measured with immunoSEQ multiplex PCR; TCRdb has only the in-frame clones, and not every one. The sample records 230,000 or so clones, 15% to 20% being singletons. The sample belongs to a study of beta chain features in type 1 diabetes. Study-wide background: Examination spanned roughly 110 million sorted cells from all samples. Study conclusions and caveats: Sequencing used cDNA, and cells with high TCR expression could therefore be over-represented. Type 1 diabetes patients had moderately but significantly shorter TCRB CDR3s in all four CD4+ subsets. Naive, central memory and Treg TCRB repertoires seemed to resemble each other more closely in patients than they did in healthy donors. Lower insertion and higher deletion counts appeared at VDJ junctions in type 1 diabetes patients.

Germline V gene lookup returns CDR1 SQVTM and CDR2 ANQGSEA. Trimming cost V 7 bases and J 3 bases, with 15 bases left between them. This CDR3 contains 13 residues. The sample comprised naive CD4+ T cells from blood. This chain links TRBV29-1 with TRBJ1-1; the D gene is possibly TRBD1 (5 bases). This TCR was recovered from a man younger than 40 with type 1 diabetes. Here the CDR3 DNA reads TGCAGCGGTTCTCTGGCGGGGGACACTGAAGCTTTCTTT. Translating gives CSGSLAGDTEAFF.